These 3 T cell receptor beta chains came from one sample sequenced in a study of response to subunit inactivated influenza vaccine. TCRdb ran MiXCR on the RT-PCR reads and lists one entry per CDR3 protein. Of 550,000 to 800,000 distinct CDR3 sequences listed, 15% to 19% are singletons. The material sequenced was PBMCs from blood, taken 11 to 12 days after vaccination. The origin of the receptors is a man aged 45 to 65 who received an inactivated influenza vaccine.

This clonotype was detected many times. The CDR3 loop is CASSLRLEGQLFF. As DNA, the CDR3 is TGTGCCAGCAGCTTAAGGTTGGAGGGGCAGCTGTTTTTT. The rearrangement links TRBV12-3 or TRBV12-4 to TRBJ2-2; perhaps TRBD2 as D (6 bases). The V and J ends lost 6 bases and 12 bases respectively, with 17 bases between them. The CDR3 contains 13 residues.

The rearrangement uses TRBV7-2 and TRBJ2-3, with D unclear. Per the germline V gene, CDR1 is SGHTA and CDR2 is FQGNSA. The CDR3 contains 14 residues. V lost 0 bases to trimming and J lost 9 bases, with 13 bases between them. The CDR3 is CASSLASPDGTQYF. CDR3 sequence (DNA): TGTGCCAGCAGCTTAGCGTCGCCAGACGGGACGCAGTATTTT.

The chain recombines TRBV28 with TRBJ2-1; no reliable D call. There are 16 residues in the CDR3. The V gene's germline CDR1 is MDHEN and CDR2 SYDVKM. The V and J ends lost 4 bases and 0 bases respectively, with 13 bases between them. As DNA, the CDR3 is TGTGCCAGCAGTTCCAAACGATTGAGCTCCTACAATGAGCAGTTCTTC. Its protein product is CASSSKRLSSYNEQFF.